A single sample is the source of the 24 T cell receptor beta chains below, sequenced in a study of Graves' ophthalmopathy and Graves' hyperthyroidism. Amplifying from RNA transcripts, the study obtained TCR beta CDR3 regions. HTBI primers served in a first-round RT-PCR, which a second-round multiplex PCR followed. MiXCR, run by TCRdb on the multiplex PCR reads, gives a single entry per CDR3 protein. The sample records over 650,000 distinct CDR3 sequences, just over 40% being singletons. Sequenced: peripheral blood. Receptors were obtained from an adult man with Graves' ophthalmopathy.

To note about this clonotype: One junction end does not reproduce the germline sequence, and a read error may be involved. The chain has TRBV7-2 and TRBJ1-1, with 9 bases lining up with TRBD1. This CDR3 has 14 residues. Germline CDR1 SGHTA, CDR2 FQGNSA. CDR3 sequence (DNA): TGCGCCAGCAGCCCAAACAGGGGGCTTGCTGAAGCTTTCTTT. Protein: CASSPNRGLAEAFF.

The rearrangement joins TRBV2 to TRBJ2-7; the match to TRBD2 covers 7 bases. The J call may be incorrect, as the DNA end agrees better with TRBJ2-1. This CDR3 has 11 residues. Germline V lookup: CDR1 SNHLY, CDR2 FYNNEI. The CDR3 loop reads CASGGDNEQFF. Written as DNA, the CDR3 is TGTGCCAGCGGGGGGGACAATGAGCAGTTCTTC.

The sample holds a few counts of this clonotype. V is TRBV20-1 and J is TRBJ2-2, with 8 bases identical to TRBD1. The CDR3 consists of 13 residues. Germline-derived CDR1 and CDR2 are DFQATT and SNEGSKA (reference sequence). Trimming cost V 7 bases and J 5 bases; bases outside gene matches: 6. CDR3 in DNA: TGCAGTGTTCAGGGGGCCGGGACCGGGGAGCTGTTTTTT. Amino acids: CSVQGAGTGELFF.

This clonotype has a count of ten or more. J is TRBJ1-1 and V is TRBV20-1, with D maybe TRBD1 (5 bases). This CDR3 spans 13 amino acids. The germline V and J ends were trimmed by 0 bases and 3 bases, with 8 bases remaining between them. Germline assignment: CDR1 DFQATT and CDR2 SNEGSKA (reference sequence). For the CDR3, the DNA is TGCAGTGCTAGAGATGGCAGGGACACTGAAGCTTTCTTT. Amino acids: CSARDGRDTEAFF.

This clonotype was picked up many times. V usage is TRBV9 and J usage is TRBJ1-3; D gene unclear. Deletions cut 0 bases from V and 5 bases from J, with 6 bases between. Germline V gene lookup returns CDR1 SGDLS and CDR2 YYNGEE. This CDR3 region has 13 residues. CDR3 DNA sequence: TGTGCCAGCAGCGTAGCCGCCCGAAACACCATATATTTT. Its translation is CASSVAARNTIYF.

This clonotype was picked up many times. This chain uses TRBV2 with TRBJ1-2; no definite D call. The germline CDR1 and CDR2 sequences are SNHLY and FYNNEI. There are 10 residues in the CDR3. V lost 7 bases, J lost 13 bases, and 13 bases lay in between. For the CDR3, the DNA is TGTGCCAGCACGGGCGTAAGGTTCACCTTC. Protein sequence: CASTGVRFTF.

V gene TRBV7-2 combines with J gene TRBJ2-7, with D possibly being TRBD1 (6 bases). V lost 1 base and J lost 0, with 16 bases in between. Germline V gives CDR1 SGHTA, CDR2 FQGNSA. The CDR3 sequence is 17 residues long. CDR3 nucleotide sequence: TGTGCCAGCAGCTTAGGAAAGACAGGATGGGGCTCCTACGAGCAGTACTTC. This gives the protein CASSLGKTGWGSYEQYF.

The V gene is TRBV10-3, the J gene TRBJ2-3; a possible D gene is TRBD2 (6 bases). Trimming stripped 6 bases from V and 1 base from J, with 14 bases between. This CDR3 is 15 amino acids long. Per the germline V gene, CDR1 is ENHRY and CDR2 is SYGVKD. The CDR3 nucleotides are TGTGCCATCAGCCCCCAGGGAGGTGGCACAGATACGCAGTATTTT. Translated, it gives CAISPQGGGTDTQYF.

The chain joins TRBV29-1 to TRBJ2-5, with unresolved D. The length of the CDR3 is 12 residues. Between the trimmed V and J ends, which lost 4 bases and 7 bases, there was a span of 13 bases. Germline CDR1 and CDR2: SQVTM and ANQGSEA. CDR3 in amino acids: CSVAVQMGTQYF. DNA for the CDR3: TGCAGCGTTGCGGTTCAAATGGGGACCCAGTACTTC.

This clonotype has a count of ten or more. The chain joins TRBV19 to TRBJ2-6, with D unclear. V dropped 4 bases and J dropped 2 bases, with 9 bases sitting between them. This CDR3 comprises 15 residues. Germline CDR1 LNHDA, CDR2 SQIVND (reference sequence). The CDR3 nucleotides are TGTGCCAGTAGTACCCGGAAGGCTGGGGCCAACGTCCTGACTTTC. The encoded protein is CASSTRKAGANVLTF.

This clonotype was observed many times. The chain recombines TRBV15 with TRBJ2-6; 7 bases agree with TRBD1. Per germline, CDR1 LNHNV and CDR2 YYDKDF (reference sequence). The V segment lost 8 bases and the J segment 0 bases; nucleotides outside the gene matches: 13. The CDR3 has 18 residues. Written as DNA, the CDR3 is TGTGCCACCGCAAAAGGGACAGCAACCCTCTCTGGGGCCAACGTCCTGACTTTC. Encoded protein: CATAKGTATLSGANVLTF.

Comment on this clonotype: A read error is possible here, since a much larger clone lies one base away. V is TRBV5-6 and J is TRBJ2-7, with no clear D. Germline-derived CDR1 and CDR2 are SGHDT and YYEEEE. The length of the CDR3 is 11 residues. This CDR3 reads CAGSLWGEQYF. DNA for the CDR3: TGTGCCGGCAGCTTGTGGGGCGAGCAGTACTTC. Full variable domain (missing parts from reference TRBV5-6 and TRBJ2-7): DAGVTQSPTHLIKTRGQQVTLRCSPKSGHDTVSWYQQALGQGPQFIFQYYEEEERQRGNFPDRFSGHQFPNYSSELNVNALLLGDSALYLCAGSLWGEQYFGPGTRLTVT.

This clonotype has just one count. A read error may produce the germline difference seen at one junction end. The chain joins TRBV4-2 to TRBJ2-2; 11 bases are a match to TRBD2. The CDR3 extends over 16 amino acids. CDR1 is LGHNA, CDR2 YNFKEQ, per germline. The CDR3 loop reads CANSQERGLAAGELFF. CDR3 sequence (DNA): TGTGCCAACAGCCAAGAGAGGGGACTAGCGGCCGGGGAGCTGTTTTTT.

The chain joins TRBV25-1 to TRBJ1-4, with a weak D call TRBD1 (6 bases). Germline V lookup: CDR1 MGHDK, CDR2 SYGVNS. The CDR3 has 16 amino acids. The ends were cut back, 3 bases at V and 4 bases at J, with 15 bases in the middle. The CDR3 reads CASSEDSANLNEKLFF. The CDR3 nucleotides read TGTGCCAGCAGTGAGGACAGTGCTAACCTTAATGAAAAACTGTTTTTT.

This chain uses TRBV29-1 with TRBJ1-1, with TRBD1 as a possible D gene (6 bases). This CDR3 contains 13 residues. With 8 bases removed from V and 0 bases from J, the gap between germline ends came to 13 bases. Germline-derived CDR1 and CDR2 are SQVTM and ANQGSEA. The CDR3 DNA reads TGCAGCAATGCAGGGGTCATGAACACTGAAGCTTTCTTT. This encodes CSNAGVMNTEAFF.

Many counts were recorded for this clonotype. The chain employs TRBV2 and TRBJ1-3; tentative D call: TRBD1 (5 bases). The CDR3 runs 15 residues. V gave up 6 bases and J gave up 0 bases, with 12 bases separating them. Germline CDR1 reads SNHLY; CDR2 reads FYNNEI. CDR3 protein: CASSAGLLSGNTIYF. CDR3 bases: TGTGCCAGCAGCGCGGGACTTCTCTCTGGAAACACCATATATTTT.

The V gene is TRBV11-3, the J gene TRBJ2-5; 14 bases are a match to TRBD2. Losses at the gene ends were 4 bases for V and 5 bases for J; bases not matched to a gene: 9. Germline lookup yields CDR1 SGHNT and CDR2 YENEEA. There are 17 residues in the CDR3. This chain's CDR3 is CASSYRTSGGQVETQYF. CDR3 DNA sequence: TGTGCCAGCAGCTACCGGACTAGCGGGGGGCAGGTGGAGACCCAGTACTTC.

CDR3 nucleotide sequence: TGTGCCAGCAGTGACCCGGGACTAGCGGGTGTTGCCTACGAGCAGTACTTC. It is translated as CASSDPGLAGVAYEQYF. The J gene is TRBJ2-7, the V gene TRBV25-1; 12 bases line up with TRBD2. Germline CDR1 reads MGHDK; CDR2 reads SYGVNS. After removal of 3 bases from V and 2 bases from J, the junction contained 8 bases not matched to a gene. The CDR3 contains 17 residues.

The chain recombines TRBV20-1 with TRBJ1-1, with 7 positions matching TRBD1. Germline CDR1 DFQATT, CDR2 SNEGSKA (reference sequence). V trimming: 5 bases; J trimming: 1 base; junction bases outside the gene matches: 7. The CDR3 is 14 residues long. CDR3 sequence reads: CSAPARDRNTEAFF. In DNA, the CDR3 is TGCAGTGCTCCAGCCAGGGACAGGAACACTGAAGCTTTCTTT.

This chain links TRBV29-1 with TRBJ1-5; no firm D call. The ends were cut back, 0 bases at V and 2 bases at J, with 11 bases in the middle. This CDR3 is built from 15 residues. The germline CDR1 and CDR2 sequences are SQVTM and ANQGSEA. The CDR3 here is CSVEDGVSGNQPQHF. CDR3 bases: TGCAGCGTTGAAGACGGGGTTAGCGGCAATCAGCCCCAGCATTTT.

As for this clonotype: Just one base apart from a much larger clone, this may be a read error. The chain couples TRBV5-1 to TRBJ1-2; D is unclear. CDR1 and CDR2 (germline): SGHRS, YFSETQ. This CDR3 contains 13 residues. V lost 7 bases and J lost 2, with 12 bases in between. In nucleotides, the CDR3 is TGCGCCAGCGGCTCGGACGGCAACTATGGCTACACCTTC. This gives the protein CASGSDGNYGYTF.

V is TRBV11-2 and J is TRBJ2-7; 7 bases match TRBD2. The CDR3 runs 15 residues. J was trimmed by 9 bases and V by 10 bases; bases with no gene match: 21. CDR1 SGHAT and CDR2 FQNNGV come from the germline V gene. As DNA, the CDR3 is TGTGCCACCAGTCCAGGGCGGGAGCGCACAGATACGCAGTACTTC. Its translation is CATSPGRERTDTQYF.

This clonotype was seen at least ten times. This sequence joins TRBV29-1 and TRBJ2-7, with a possible D match to TRBD1 (6 bases). The germline V and J ends were trimmed by 6 bases and 2 bases, with 14 bases remaining between them. Germline V gives CDR1 SQVTM, CDR2 ANQGSEA. This CDR3 region has 13 residues. The CDR3 loop is CSVAQGKPYEQYF. The CDR3 nucleotides are TGCAGCGTCGCACAGGGAAAACCCTACGAGCAGTACTTC.

This clonotype was seen repeatedly, ten times or more. This chain links TRBV7-8 with TRBJ2-2; 7 bases are shared with TRBD1. Germline-derived CDR1 and CDR2 are SGHVS and FQNEAQ. CDR3 length: 16 amino acids. Trimming at V came to 5 bases and at J to 1 base, leaving 7 bases not matched to a gene. The CDR3 nucleotides are TGTGCCAGCAGCCTCCCCCGGACAGGGAACACCGGGGAGCTGTTTTTT. This gives the protein CASSLPRTGNTGELFF.